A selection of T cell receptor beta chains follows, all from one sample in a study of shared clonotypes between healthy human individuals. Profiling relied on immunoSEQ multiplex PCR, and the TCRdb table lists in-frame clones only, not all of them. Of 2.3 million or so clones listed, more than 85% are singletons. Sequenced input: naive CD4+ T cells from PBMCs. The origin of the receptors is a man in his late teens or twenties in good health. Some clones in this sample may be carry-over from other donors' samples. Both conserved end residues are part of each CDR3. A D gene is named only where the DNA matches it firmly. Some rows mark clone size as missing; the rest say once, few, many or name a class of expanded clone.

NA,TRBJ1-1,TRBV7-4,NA,TGTGCCAGCAGCTCCTACCCCGGGGCCCGGGGTTCGGACACTGAAGCTTTCTTT,CASSSYPGARGSDTEAFF
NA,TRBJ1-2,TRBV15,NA,TGTGCCACCAGCAGACAGACGACCCTACCCTATGGCTACACCTTC,CATSRQTTLPYGYTF
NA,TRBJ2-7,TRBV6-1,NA,TGTGCCGGCGCGGACAGAGGCTACGAGCAGTACTTC,CAGADRGYEQYF
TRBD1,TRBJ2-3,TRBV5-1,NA,TGCGCCAGCAGTCAGACAGGGGGCGCGGGAGATACGCAGTATTTT,CASSQTGGAGDTQYF
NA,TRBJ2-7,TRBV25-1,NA,TGTGCCAGCAGTCCACTTGGAGGGGGGGCCTACGAGCAGTACTTC,CASSPLGGGAYEQYF
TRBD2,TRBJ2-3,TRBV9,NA,TGTGCCAGCAGCGTAGGCGGGAGGAGGACAGATACGCAGTATTTT,CASSVGGRRTDTQYF
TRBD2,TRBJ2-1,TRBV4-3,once,TGCGCCAGCAGCCAAGACGAATTTGGGACTATTCAGTTCTTC,CASSQDEFGTIQFF
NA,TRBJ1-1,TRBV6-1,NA,TGTGCCAGCGGGGCAGGGACGCGTGCTTTCTTT,CASGAGTRAFF
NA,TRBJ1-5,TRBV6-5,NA,TGTGCCAGCAGTTATTTCCCGAATCAGCCCCAGCATTTT,CASSYFPNQPQHF
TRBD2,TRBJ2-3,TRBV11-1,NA,TGTGCCAGCAGCCCCTCTAGCGGGAGGGCAGATACGCAGTATTTT,CASSPSSGRADTQYF
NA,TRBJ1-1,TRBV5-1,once,TGCGCCAGCAGCTGGGGAGGGATAAACACTGAAGCTTTCTTT,CASSWGGINTEAFF
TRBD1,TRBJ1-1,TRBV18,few,TGTGCCAGCTCACCTACAGAGGGGACAGTCCAGAACACTGAAGCTTTCTTT,CASSPTEGTVQNTEAFF
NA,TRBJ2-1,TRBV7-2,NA,TGTGCCAGCAGCCCAAACCCACTAGCAACCTACTACAATGAGCAGTTCTTC,CASSPNPLATYYNEQFF
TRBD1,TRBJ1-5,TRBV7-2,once,TGTGCCAGCAGCCCTTGGGTCGGGACAGGCTTTAATAGCAATCAGCCCCAGCATTTT,CASSPWVGTGFNSNQPQHF
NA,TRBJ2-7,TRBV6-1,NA,TGTGCCAGCAGTGAAGGGGGGCCACTTACCTACGAGCAGTACTTC,CASSEGGPLTYEQYF
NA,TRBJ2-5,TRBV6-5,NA,TGTGCCAGCAGGCCTGTGTCTGGCGAGACCCAGTACTTC,CASRPVSGETQYF
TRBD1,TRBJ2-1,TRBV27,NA,TGTGCCAGCAGGCCCATGGCAGGGGGTATCAATGAGCAGTTCTTC,CASRPMAGGINEQFF
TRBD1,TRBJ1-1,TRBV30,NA,TGTGCCTGGAGGAGACAGGGTGGGACTGAAGCTTTCTTT,CAWRRQGGTEAFF
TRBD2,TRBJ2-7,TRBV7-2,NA,TGTGCCAGCAGCTCTCGACTAGCGGGAGTGTACGAGCAGTACTTC,CASSSRLAGVYEQYF
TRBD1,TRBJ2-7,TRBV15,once,TGTGCCACCAGCAGAGTCATGACAGGGAGCTCCTACGAGCAGTACTTC,CATSRVMTGSSYEQYF
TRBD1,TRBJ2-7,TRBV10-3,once,TGTGCCATCAGTGCGGGGGGACCGGGACAGGGCGACGAGCAGTACTTC,CAISAGGPGQGDEQYF
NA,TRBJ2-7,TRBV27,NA,TGTGCCAGCAGTTTGCTTCGAAACGAGCAGTACTTC,CASSLLRNEQYF
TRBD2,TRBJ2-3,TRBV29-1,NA,TGCAGCGTTCCAGAGCGGGGCTCCACAGATACGCAGTATTTT,CSVPERGSTDTQYF
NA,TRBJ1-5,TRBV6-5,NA,TGTGCCAGCAGGACGGATAGCAATCAGCCCCAGCATTTT,CASRTDSNQPQHF
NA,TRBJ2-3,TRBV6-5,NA,TGTGCCAGCAGCCTCGTTTGGTTAGATACGCAGTATTTT,CASSLVWLDTQYF
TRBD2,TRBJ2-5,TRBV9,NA,TGTGCCAGCAGCGTAGATGACGGGAGGGCCCAAGAGACCCAGTACTTC,CASSVDDGRAQETQYF
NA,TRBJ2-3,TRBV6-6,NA,TGTGCCAGCAGAAAACTCTGGACAGCGGCAACAGATACGCAGTATTTT,CASRKLWTAATDTQYF
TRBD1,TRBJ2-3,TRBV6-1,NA,TGTGCCAGCAGGACCGGGACAGACACAGATACGCAGTATTTT,CASRTGTDTDTQYF
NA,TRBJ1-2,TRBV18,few,TGTGCCAGCTCACCGCAAGAGGGCGACTATGGCTACACCTTC,CASSPQEGDYGYTF
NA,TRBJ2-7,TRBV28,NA,TGTGCCAGTCGGGACTTGACCTACGAGCAGTACTTC,CASRDLTYEQYF
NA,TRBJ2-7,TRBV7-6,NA,TGTGCCAGCAGCTTAGGAGGAATTATAGGCGACGAGCAGTACTTC,CASSLGGIIGDEQYF
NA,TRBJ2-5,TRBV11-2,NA,TGTGCCAGCAGCCCCGGAAGCCAAGAGACCCAGTACTTC,CASSPGSQETQYF
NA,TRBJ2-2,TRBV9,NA,TGTGCCAGCAGCCTACAGGACCTGCACACCGGGGAGCTGTTTTTT,CASSLQDLHTGELFF
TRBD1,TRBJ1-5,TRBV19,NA,TGTGCCAGTAGTTCGACAGGGAGGTGGGATAGCAATCAGCCCCAGCATTTT,CASSSTGRWDSNQPQHF
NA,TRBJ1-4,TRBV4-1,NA,TGCGCCAGCAGCCAAGATCTGGGAGAAGGGGAAAAACTGTTTTTT,CASSQDLGEGEKLFF
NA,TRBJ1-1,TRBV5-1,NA,TGCGCCAGCAGACCCGGCCCGTTGAACACTGAAGCTTTCTTT,CASRPGPLNTEAFF
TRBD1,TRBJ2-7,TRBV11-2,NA,TGTGCCAGCAGCTTAACGACAGGGGGCGCCTACGAGCAGTACTTC,CASSLTTGGAYEQYF
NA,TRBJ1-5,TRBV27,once,TGTGCCAGCAGCAACACGACAGGTTGCAATCAGCCCCAGCATTTT,CASSNTTGCNQPQHF
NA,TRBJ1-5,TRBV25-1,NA,TGTGCCAGCAGTGAATATCATGATTTGAGAGGGGATAATCAGCCCCAGCATTTT,CASSEYHDLRGDNQPQHF
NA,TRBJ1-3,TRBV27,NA,TGTGCCAGCAGTGCTATACAGGGATCTAACACCATATATTTT,CASSAIQGSNTIYF
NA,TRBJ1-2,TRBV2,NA,TGTGCCAGCAGTCAGGACAGCTATGGCTACACCTTC,CASSQDSYGYTF
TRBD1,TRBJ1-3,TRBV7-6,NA,TGTGCCAGCAGCCCGCGGGACAGGGGGCAAGGTGGAAACACCATATATTTT,CASSPRDRGQGGNTIYF
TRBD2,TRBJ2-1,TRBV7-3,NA,TGTGCCAGCAGCCCGGACACACTAGCGGGAGGGCCCGGTGAGCAGTTCTTC,CASSPDTLAGGPGEQFF
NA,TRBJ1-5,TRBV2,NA,TGTGCCAGCAGCTCAGAAATGGGGACCGCTAATCAGCCCCAGCATTTT,CASSSEMGTANQPQHF
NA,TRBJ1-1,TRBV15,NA,TGTGCCACCAGCAACGGGTTGGCTGGGGAAGCTTTCTTT,CATSNGLAGEAFF
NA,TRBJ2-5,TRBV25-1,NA,TGTGCCAGCAGCCAGGGAGGGGGAGAGACCCAGTACTTC,CASSQGGGETQYF
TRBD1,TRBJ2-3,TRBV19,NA,TGTGCCAGTAGCCTACAGGGGCCTTACACAGATACGCAGTATTTT,CASSLQGPYTDTQYF
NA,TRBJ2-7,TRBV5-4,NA,TGTGCCAGCAGCTTTCAGGACTACGAGCAGTACTTC,CASSFQDYEQYF
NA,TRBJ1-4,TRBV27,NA,TGTGCCAGCAGCCCCAGGTTTAATGAAAAACTGTTTTTT,CASSPRFNEKLFF
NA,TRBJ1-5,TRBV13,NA,TGTGCCAGCAGCTTAGACAGGGTAGCAAATCAGCCCCAGCATTTT,CASSLDRVANQPQHF
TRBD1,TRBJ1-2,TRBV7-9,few,TGTGCCAGCAGCCAGGGGGCGAATGGCTACACCTTC,CASSQGANGYTF
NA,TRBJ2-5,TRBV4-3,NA,TGCGCCAGCAGCCAAGATCCGTGGGGAAACCAAGAGACCCAGTACTTC,CASSQDPWGNQETQYF
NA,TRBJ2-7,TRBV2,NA,TGTGCCAGCAGCCAATACCCCAGAAACGAGCAGTACTTC,CASSQYPRNEQYF
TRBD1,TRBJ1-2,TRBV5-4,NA,TGTGCCAGCGTGGGAGGGGGCGGTTCCTACACCTTC,CASVGGGGSYTF
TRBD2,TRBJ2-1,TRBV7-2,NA,TGTGCCAGCAGCTTAGTCGCGGGGGAGATCTACAATGAGCAGTTCTTC,CASSLVAGEIYNEQFF